The rows below give T cell receptor beta chains drawn from one sample of a study of CD8+ T cells in alopecia areata. Method: immunoSEQ multiplex PCR; TCRdb's copy keeps in-frame clones and lacks some. The sample carries about 120,000 clones, under 40% recorded once. Sequenced input: CD4+ T cells sorted from blood. The origin of the receptors is a human donor with alopecia areata. CDR3s include the opening cysteine and the closing phenylalanine or tryptophan. D genes are given only for firm matches. The size field is filled for only some rows; it gives once, few, many or a size class.

clone_size,j_call,d_call,cdr3_length,v_call,cdr3_aa,cdr3_nt
NA,TRBJ2-7,TRBD1,12,TRBV30,CATGTDYYEQYF,TGTGCCACCGGGACAGACTACTACGAGCAGTACTTC
few,TRBJ2-3,NA,11,TRBV7-9,CASTFTDTQYF,TGTGCCAGCACCTTCACAGATACGCAGTATTTT
NA,TRBJ1-2,TRBD1,13,TRBV29-1,CSVRQGTFKGYTF,TGCAGCGTCCGACAGGGGACTTTTAAGGGCTACACCTTC
few,TRBJ1-3,NA,14,TRBV30,CAYLTGAGGNTIYF,TGTGCCTACTTAACGGGGGCTGGTGGAAACACCATATATTTT
NA,TRBJ2-3,TRBD1,14,TRBV27,CASSFQGAGDTQYF,TGTGCCAGCAGCTTTCAGGGGGCAGGCGATACGCAGTATTTT
few,TRBJ2-1,NA,13,TRBV7-2,CASSLAELNEQFF,TGTGCCAGCAGCTTAGCCGAACTCAATGAGCAGTTCTTC
NA,TRBJ1-4,TRBD1,11,TRBV29-1,CSADRGEKLFF,TGCAGCGCCGACAGGGGGGAAAAACTGTTTTTT
few,TRBJ2-4,TRBD2,15,TRBV29-1,CSVVLGRIAKNIQYF,TGCAGCGTTGTCCTCGGGAGGATAGCCAAAAACATTCAGTACTTC
few,TRBJ2-4,NA,15,TRBV25-1,CASSPPPGLRDIQYF,TGTGCCAGCAGCCCACCCCCGGGACTCCGGGACATTCAGTACTTC
NA,TRBJ2-3,NA,14,TRBV4-2,CASSQERSLDTQYF,TGTGCCAGCAGCCAAGAAAGGTCGTTGGATACGCAGTATTTT
NA,TRBJ2-1,NA,13,TRBV27,CASSFEGYNEQFF,TGTGCCAGCAGCTTTGAGGGATACAATGAGCAGTTCTTC
NA,TRBJ2-5,NA,9,TRBV29-1,CSVDQTQYF,TGCAGCGTTGACCAGACCCAGTACTTC
NA,TRBJ1-1,NA,14,TRBV4-3,CASSQVRANTEAFF,TGCGCCAGCAGCCAAGTAAGGGCGAACACTGAAGCTTTCTTT
NA,TRBJ2-6,NA,18,TRBV4-3,CASSQDLVGSAGANVLTF,TGCGCCAGCAGCCAAGATTTGGTAGGGTCAGCTGGGGCCAACGTCCTGACTTTC
NA,TRBJ2-7,NA,15,TRBV4-3,CASSREEGVPYEQYF,TGCGCCAGCAGCCGAGAAGAGGGGGTACCCTACGAGCAGTACTTC
NA,TRBJ2-4,TRBD2,13,TRBV7-3,CASSEAGGRIQYF,TGTGCCAGCTCTGAAGCGGGGGGACGTATTCAGTACTTC
NA,TRBJ1-1,NA,15,TRBV5-1,CASSQQGAMNTEAFF,TGCGCCAGCAGCCAACAGGGAGCGATGAACACTGAAGCTTTCTTT
NA,TRBJ2-3,NA,10,TRBV20-1,CSALYDTQYF,TGCAGTGCCCTATACGATACGCAGTATTTT
NA,TRBJ2-4,NA,13,TRBV2,CASSSTEFSIQYF,TGTGCCAGCAGCTCGACAGAGTTTAGCATTCAGTACTTC
few,TRBJ2-3,NA,14,TRBV29-1,CSAQVGLTTDTQYF,TGCAGCGCTCAAGTCGGTCTGACCACAGATACGCAGTATTTT
few,TRBJ2-3,TRBD2,17,TRBV28,CAASRLGTSGITDTQYF,TGTGCCGCCTCTCGACTCGGGACTAGCGGGATCACAGATACGCAGTATTTT
NA,TRBJ2-3,NA,12,TRBV5-1,CASSLRQDTQYF,TGCGCCAGCAGCTTGCGCCAGGACACGCAGTATTTT
few,TRBJ2-1,NA,12,TRBV30,CAWSRVLNEQFF,TGTGCCTGGAGTCGGGTTCTCAATGAGCAGTTCTTC
few,TRBJ2-3,NA,14,TRBV29-1,CSVEAVTGGDTQYF,TGCAGCGTTGAAGCAGTGACCGGGGGAGATACGCAGTATTTT
NA,TRBJ2-5,NA,12,TRBV5-1,CASSFDWETQYF,TGCGCCAGCAGCTTCGATTGGGAGACCCAGTACTTC
NA,TRBJ1-4,NA,14,TRBV6-6,CASSDGATTEKLFF,TGTGCCAGCAGTGACGGGGCCACCACCGAAAAACTGTTTTTT
few,TRBJ1-2,TRBD1,13,TRBV28,CASRSGTGMGYTF,TGTGCCAGCCGATCCGGGACAGGGATGGGCTACACCTTC
NA,TRBJ2-5,NA,13,TRBV29-1,CSVLRGLQETQYF,TGCAGCGTTTTGAGGGGACTCCAAGAGACCCAGTACTTC
few,TRBJ2-3,NA,14,TRBV5-1,CASSLEPQADTQYF,TGCGCCAGCAGCTTGGAACCACAGGCAGATACGCAGTATTTT
NA,TRBJ1-5,NA,14,TRBV30,CAWSLGSSNQPQHF,TGTGCCTGGAGCTTGGGCAGTAGCAATCAGCCCCAGCATTTT
NA,TRBJ2-5,NA,14,TRBV7-9,CASSLITTGETQYF,TGTGCCAGCAGCTTAATAACGACTGGAGAGACCCAGTACTTC
NA,TRBJ1-5,NA,12,TRBV18,CASSPDRLDWHF,TGTGCCAGCTCACCCGACAGGTTGGATTGGCATTTT
NA,TRBJ1-1,NA,10,TRBV30,CAGSRQEAFF,TGTGCCGGCTCCCGACAGGAAGCTTTCTTT
many,TRBJ2-5,TRBD1,15,TRBV28,CASSPITGGRGTQYF,TGTGCCAGCAGTCCGATTACAGGGGGCAGGGGGACCCAGTACTTC
NA,TRBJ2-5,TRBD1,14,TRBV27,CASSQQGFPETQYF,TGTGCCAGCAGTCAACAGGGGTTTCCAGAGACCCAGTACTTC
NA,TRBJ2-7,NA,14,TRBV28,CASSSAGRLYEQYF,TGTGCCAGCAGTTCCGCCGGGAGACTGTACGAGCAGTACTTC
once,TRBJ2-3,NA,13,TRBV29-1,CSATQGSTDTQYF,TGCAGCGCGACCCAGGGGAGCACAGATACGCAGTATTTT
few,TRBJ2-2,TRBD1,14,TRBV6-6,CASSLTGDTGELFF,TGTGCCAGCAGTCTTACAGGGGACACCGGGGAGCTGTTTTTT
NA,TRBJ2-5,TRBD2,13,TRBV11-3,CASSRGTSETQYF,TGTGCCAGCAGCCGTGGGACTAGCGAGACCCAGTACTTC
NA,TRBJ2-5,NA,15,TRBV29-1,CSVEYGSYQQETQYF,TGCAGCGTTGAATATGGTTCTTATCAACAAGAGACCCAGTACTTC
few,TRBJ2-1,NA,12,TRBV7-2,CASSRSWNEQFF,TGTGCCAGCAGCAGAAGTTGGAATGAGCAGTTCTTC
NA,TRBJ2-7,NA,15,TRBV28,CASTPPEQGTHEQYF,TGTGCCAGCACCCCCCCGGAACAGGGAACCCACGAGCAGTACTTC